Following are 22 T cell receptor beta chains from one sample sequenced in a study of T cell responses to AZD1222 COVID-19 vaccine. Produced via immunoSEQ multiplex PCR; TCRdb's table is partial and in-frame only. Seen here are 100,000 to 150,000 clones, 75% to 95% observed once, and the top ten hold roughly 7.2%. Sequenced here: peripheral blood, sampled on day 0 of AZD1222 vaccination. Every receptor here comes from an adult in good health.

The chain employs TRBV15 and TRBJ2-7, with 8 bases matching TRBD1. The CDR3 extends over 15 amino acids. From germline, CDR1 is LNHNV and CDR2 YYDKDF (reference sequence). The V gene end was trimmed by 1 base and the J gene end by 2 bases; junction bases not matched to a gene: 4. CDR3 in amino acids: CATSRGTGPAYEQYF. The CDR3 nucleotides read TGTGCCACCAGCAGAGGGACAGGGCCGGCCTACGAGCAGTACTTC.

This clone was seen once. This rearrangement joins TRBV19 to TRBJ2-7, with D possibly being TRBD1 or TRBD2 (6 bases each). The CDR3 runs to 16 residues. V shed 4 bases and J shed 2 bases, with 18 bases lying between them. Per the germline V gene, CDR1 is LNHDA and CDR2 is SQIVND (reference sequence). CDR3 sequence reads: CASSRYPGATTYEQYF. The CDR3, as DNA: TGTGCCAGTAGTAGATACCCGGGGGCGACGACCTACGAGCAGTACTTC.

The rearrangement uses TRBV28 and TRBJ2-5, with D maybe TRBD1 (6 bases). Deletions cut 6 bases from V and 5 bases from J, with 10 bases between. Germline assignment: CDR1 MDHEN and CDR2 SYDVKM. The CDR3 consists of 12 residues. CDR3: CASRQTGETQYF. The CDR3 DNA is TGTGCCAGCAGGCAAACAGGGGAGACCCAGTACTTC.

The rearrangement joins TRBV7-2 to TRBJ2-5; D remains ambiguous. The CDR3 loop spans 13 amino acids. Germline V lookup: CDR1 SGHTA, CDR2 FQGNSA. V gave up 5 bases and J gave up 2 bases, with 9 bases separating them. This CDR3 is CASSRWHQETQYF. CDR3 nucleotides: TGTGCCAGCAGCCGGTGGCATCAAGAGACCCAGTACTTC.

J is TRBJ1-6 and V is TRBV30, with D hard to call. The CDR3 has 16 amino acids. The V gene's germline CDR1 is GTSNPN and CDR2 SVGIG (reference sequence). Between the trimmed V and J ends, which lost 3 bases and 0 bases, there was a span of 12 bases. CDR3 nucleotide sequence: TGTGCCTGGAGCCTATCAGGTTCCTCCTATAATTCACCCCTCCACTTT. Amino acids: CAWSLSGSSYNSPLHF.

The chain employs TRBV27 and TRBJ1-1, with TRBD1 as a possible D gene (5 bases). Per the germline V gene, CDR1 is MNHEY and CDR2 is SMNVEV (reference sequence). This CDR3 is built from 14 residues. Trimming removed 6 bases at V and 1 base at J, with 12 bases between. The CDR3 loop is CASSPQEPNTEAFF. As DNA, the CDR3 is TGTGCCAGCAGCCCACAGGAGCCGAACACTGAAGCTTTCTTT.

V gene TRBV4-1 combines with J gene TRBJ1-2; a possible D gene is TRBD1 (5 bases). The germline V and J ends were trimmed by 0 bases and 4 bases, with 6 bases remaining between them. The CDR3 contains 13 residues. CDR1 MGHRA and CDR2 YSYEKL come from the germline V gene. The CDR3 loop reads CASSQEGAYGYTF. In DNA, the CDR3 is TGCGCCAGCAGCCAAGAAGGGGCCTATGGCTACACCTTC.

The gene calls are TRBV28 and TRBJ2-3; TRBD2 matches at 16 bases. Trimming cost V 6 bases and J 4 bases; bases outside gene matches: 13. This CDR3 spans 19 amino acids. Germline CDR1 is MDHEN and CDR2 is SYDVKM. The CDR3, as DNA: TGTGCCAGCAGCTGGGACCCCGGGACTAGCGGGGGGGTAGCAGATACGCAGTATTTT. Amino acid sequence: CASSWDPGTSGGVADTQYF.

V usage is TRBV4-2 and J usage is TRBJ2-1; 7 bases match TRBD2. This CDR3 contains 16 residues. The trim removed 1 base at V and 1 base at J, leaving 4 bases unmatched. Germline loops: CDR1 LGHNA, CDR2 YNFKEQ. In DNA form, the CDR3 reads TGTGCCAGCAGCCAAGGCAGCGGGGAATCCTACAATGAGCAGTTCTTC. This sequence encodes CASSQGSGESYNEQFF.

This chain joins TRBV6-4 and TRBJ1-6; tentative D call: TRBD1 (5 bases). Germline V lookup: CDR1 MRHNA, CDR2 SNTAGT. CDR3 length: 13 residues. V lost 4 bases and J 11 bases, leaving 12 bases between the germline ends. CDR3 sequence (DNA): TGTGCCAGCAGTGCGGGACTCTTGGCACCCCTCCACTTT. Translation: CASSAGLLAPLHF.

The chain carries TRBV6-5 and TRBJ1-2, with a tentative D call TRBD1 (5 bases). V shed 6 bases and J shed 5 bases, with 13 bases lying between them. This CDR3 region has 13 residues. CDR1 is MNHEY and CDR2 is SVGAGI in the germline V gene. The chain's CDR3 is CASSRDFSYGYTF. CDR3 sequence (DNA): TGTGCCAGCAGCAGGGACTTTAGTTATGGCTACACCTTC.

The chain couples TRBV7-9 to TRBJ1-3, with 7 nucleotides matching TRBD1. Germline V gene sequence: CDR1 SEHNR, CDR2 FQNEAQ (reference sequence). This CDR3 is 15 amino acids long. After removal of 5 bases from V and 0 bases from J, the junction contained 4 bases not matched to a gene. CDR3 sequence: CASSGDRVSGNTIYF. The CDR3 nucleotides read TGTGCCAGCAGCGGTGACAGGGTCTCTGGAAACACCATATATTTT.

The chain uses TRBV10-3 and TRBJ1-5; 7 bases line up with TRBD1. The CDR3 spans 17 residues. Germline assignment: CDR1 ENHRY and CDR2 SYGVKD. J was trimmed by 4 bases and V by 0 bases; bases with no gene match: 9. The CDR3 DNA sequence: TGTGCCATCAGTGAGTCGGGGAACAGGGGCAGTAATCAGCCCCAGCATTTT. As protein: CAISESGNRGSNQPQHF.

V usage is TRBV12-3 or TRBV12-4 and J usage is TRBJ2-2; D is possibly TRBD1 or TRBD2 (5 bases each). CDR3 length: 12 residues. V was clipped by 8 bases and J by 6 bases, with 10 bases between them. The CDR3 DNA reads as TGTGCCAGCTGGACGGGGCCCGGGGAGCTGTTTTTT. Amino acids: CASWTGPGELFF.

The chain couples TRBV5-1 to TRBJ1-6, with 9 bases matching TRBD1. After removal of 0 bases from V and 6 bases from J, the junction contained 4 bases not matched to a gene. Germline V gene data show CDR1 as SGHRS and CDR2 as YFSETQ. The CDR3 covers 16 residues. DNA of the CDR3: TGCGCCAGCAGCTTGGTGGGACAGGGTCGTAATTCACCCCTCCACTTT. As protein: CASSLVGQGRNSPLHF. The full variable domain, completed using reference TRBV5-1 and TRBJ1-6, is KAGVTQTPRYLIKTRGQQVTLSCSPISGHRSVSWYQQTPGQGLQFLFEYFSETQRNKGNFPGRFSGRQFSNSRSEMNVSTLELGDSALYLCASSLVGQGRNSPLHFGNGTRLTVT.

The chain couples TRBV9 to TRBJ1-2; D is possibly TRBD1 (6 bases). The germline V gene encodes CDR1 SGDLS and CDR2 YYNGEE. With 0 bases removed from V and 5 bases from J, the gap between germline ends came to 11 bases. The CDR3 spans 14 residues. CDR3 sequence reads: CASSVGQGTYGYTF. CDR3 nucleotide sequence: TGTGCCAGCAGCGTAGGCCAGGGGACATATGGCTACACCTTC.

This clone was counted a single time. The CDR3 DNA reads TGTGCCAGCAGCGCACCGGGACACACCTACGAGCAGTACTTC. Its protein product is CASSAPGHTYEQYF. The chain links TRBV7-9 to TRBJ2-7; D may be TRBD1 (6 bases). The CDR3 totals 14 residues. CDR1 and CDR2 (germline): SEHNR, FQNEAQ (reference sequence). Trimming removed 5 bases at V and 2 bases at J, with 13 bases between.

The rearrangement links TRBV19 to TRBJ1-1; D is unresolved. Trimming took 7 bases from V and 6 from J, leaving 15 bases between them. CDR3 length equals 13 residues. Germline CDR1 and CDR2: LNHDA and SQIVND (reference sequence). The CDR3 loop is CASMNRLLPEAFF. In DNA, the CDR3 is TGTGCCAGTATGAACCGCCTTTTGCCTGAAGCTTTCTTT. Drawing the rest from reference TRBV19 and TRBJ1-1, the complete variable domain is DGGITQSPKYLFRKEGQNVTLSCEQNLNHDAMYWYRQDPGQGLRLIYYSQIVNDFQKGDIAEGYSVSREKKESFPLTVTSAQKNPTAFYLCASMNRLLPEAFFGQGTRLTVV.

This chain connects TRBV28 to TRBJ2-7; TRBD1 aligns across 11 bases. J was trimmed by 2 bases and V by 2 bases; bases with no gene match: 2. Looked up from germline, CDR1 is MDHEN and CDR2 is SYDVKM. CDR3 size: 15 residues. The CDR3 DNA is TGTGCCAGCAGTTTACAGGGACAGGGGGCCTACGAGCAGTACTTC. Protein product: CASSLQGQGAYEQYF.

In its sample, this clone was seen once. The chain is built from TRBV7-3 and TRBJ2-2; 7 nucleotides agree with TRBD2. The CDR3 is made up of 18 amino acids. The germline gives CDR1 SGHTA, CDR2 FQGTGA. The J segment lost 0 bases and the V segment lost 1 base, leaving 8 bases of the junction unmatched. The CDR3 protein is CASSLKGRLAANTGELFF. For the CDR3, the DNA is TGTGCCAGCAGCTTAAAAGGAAGACTAGCTGCGAACACCGGGGAGCTGTTTTTT. The variable domain in full, completed from reference TRBV7-3 and TRBJ2-2, reads GAGVSQTPSNKVTEKGKYVELRCDPISGHTALYWYRQSLGQGPEFLIYFQGTGAADDSGLPNDRFFAVRPEGSVSTLKIQRTERGDSAVYLCASSLKGRLAANTGELFFGEGSRLTVL.

The genes are TRBV6-5 and TRBJ2-1; D is unclear. CDR3 length: 15 residues. The V and J ends lost 2 bases and 3 bases respectively, with 11 bases between them. Germline V gene sequence: CDR1 MNHEY, CDR2 SVGAGI. CDR3 nucleotide sequence: TGTGCCAGCAGTTACGATCCCCGCGGCTACAATGAGCAGTTCTTC. This gives the protein CASSYDPRGYNEQFF.

The chain couples TRBV28 to TRBJ1-3; D not resolved. This CDR3 is built from 16 residues. The germline V gene has CDR1 MDHEN and CDR2 SYDVKM. The V and J ends lost 2 bases and 2 bases respectively, with 13 bases between them. CDR3 sequence: CASSLPRGVTGNTIYF. In DNA, the CDR3 is TGTGCCAGCAGTTTACCCCGCGGGGTGACTGGAAACACCATATATTTT.